The 27 T cell receptor beta chains given below trace back to one sample, sequenced in a study of T-cell memory formation after mild COVID-19 (dated by TCRdb to the early 2020s). To prepare the library, 5' RACE was applied. Sequencing relied on an Illumina NovaSeq 6000. The public reads were reprocessed in TCRdb via fastp at Q25 and MiXCR, keeping in-frame beta chains. For every CDR3 protein sequence, its rows merge into one entry that carries the most common genes and DNA. The sample yields around 210,000 distinct CDR3 sequences; over 7.5% were counted once. The leading ten clones occupy 3% to 4.5% of the sample. The sequencing sample was made of PBMCs or a T cell subset sorted from them (not recorded which). The receptors derive from a man between 18 and 29 years old who had mild COVID-19 (a few samples of this study predate the infection). The sample titles of this study are shuffled in the database, so cell type and time point are left out; the donor was told from shared clones.

In this sample, this clonotype turned up a few times. The chain uses TRBV6-1 and TRBJ2-5; 8 positions match TRBD2. From germline, CDR1 is MNHNS and CDR2 SASEGT. This CDR3 spans 12 amino acids. Germline trimming cut 7 bases from V and 5 bases from J; bases unmatched to any gene: 3. The CDR3 DNA reads TGTGCCAGCAAGGGGACTAGGGAGACCCAGTACTTC. Residues: CASKGTRETQYF.

This clonotype was seen more than once but under ten times. V and J are TRBV7-3 and TRBJ2-1; D is unclear. Germline CDR1 reads SGHTA; CDR2 reads FQGTGA. This CDR3 spans 13 amino acids. V lost 5 bases and J lost 9, with 14 bases in between. CDR3 amino acids: CASSPSPVTEQFF. The CDR3 DNA reads as TGTGCCAGCAGCCCATCCCCAGTTACTGAGCAGTTCTTC.

The rearrangement joins TRBV6-5 to TRBJ1-2; TRBD1 agrees at 12 bases. Germline values: CDR1 MNHEY, CDR2 SVGAGI. Trimming took 0 bases from V and 8 from J; bases not matched to a gene: 7. The CDR3 consists of 16 residues. DNA of the CDR3: TGTGCCAGCAGTTACTCGCCGGGACAGGGGGCGCGAGGCTACACCTTC. Encoded protein: CASSYSPGQGARGYTF.

The sample holds a few counts of this clonotype. The V gene is TRBV6-2 or TRBV6-3, the J gene TRBJ2-2, with 7 bases that match TRBD1. Germline values: CDR1 MNHEY, CDR2 SVGEGT. V gave up 4 bases and J gave up 2 bases; unmatched junction bases: 16. This CDR3 has 19 amino acids. CDR3 protein: CASSLAPEYRGANTGELFF. The CDR3 DNA sequence: TGTGCCAGCAGTTTAGCCCCGGAGTACAGGGGCGCCAACACCGGGGAGCTGTTTTTT.

The V call is TRBV5-1, the J call TRBJ1-2; the match to TRBD1 covers 7 bases. Germline V CDR1 and CDR2: SGHRS, YFSETQ. This CDR3 spans 13 amino acids. The J segment lost 7 bases and the V segment lost 4 bases, leaving 7 bases of the junction unmatched. CDR3 sequence (DNA): TGCGCCAGCAGCCAGACAGGGACTGGTGGCTACACCTTC. Translated, it gives CASSQTGTGGYTF.

The chain combines TRBV9 with TRBJ2-7; D is tentatively TRBD1 or TRBD2 (6 bases each). The CDR3 sequence is 15 residues long. Deletions cut 3 bases from V and 5 bases from J, with 18 bases between. CDR1 is SGDLS and CDR2 is YYNGEE in the germline V gene. CDR3 sequence reads: CASSGPGASFNEQYF. DNA for the CDR3: TGTGCCAGCAGCGGGCCGGGGGCTTCGTTCAACGAGCAGTACTTC.

J is TRBJ2-1 and V is TRBV10-3; 10 bases match TRBD1. This CDR3 contains 13 residues. Per the germline V gene, CDR1 is ENHRY and CDR2 is SYGVKD. V trimming: 6 bases; J trimming: 7 bases; junction bases outside the gene matches: 3. The CDR3 sequence: CAISWTGGNEQFF. The CDR3 DNA sequence: TGTGCCATCAGCTGGACAGGGGGTAATGAGCAGTTCTTC.

The chain uses TRBV20-1 and TRBJ1-3; D is perhaps TRBD1 (5 bases). Trimming took 3 bases from V and 3 from J, leaving 15 bases between them. The germline CDR1 and CDR2 sequences are DFQATT and SNEGSKA (reference sequence). CDR3 length equals 15 residues. Here the CDR3 reads CSARALGGVGNTIYF. The CDR3 nucleotides are TGCAGTGCTAGGGCATTGGGGGGAGTTGGAAACACCATATATTTT.

This clonotype was picked up a small number of times. V is TRBV9 and J is TRBJ2-3, with unresolved D. CDR3 length: 12 residues. V lost 3 bases to trimming and J lost 6 bases, with 8 bases between them. Per germline, CDR1 SGDLS and CDR2 YYNGEE. The CDR3 sequence: CASSATTDTQYF. CDR3 bases: TGTGCCAGCAGCGCAACCACGGATACGCAGTATTTT.

This clonotype was picked up a small number of times. The chain carries TRBV20-1 and TRBJ1-1, with unresolved D. V lost 1 base and J lost 3, with 6 bases in between. This CDR3 has 12 residues. Per germline, CDR1 DFQATT and CDR2 SNEGSKA (reference sequence). CDR3 residues: CSARGAYTEAFF. CDR3 DNA: TGCAGTGCTAGAGGGGCTTACACTGAAGCTTTCTTT.

The chain has TRBV5-1 and TRBJ1-2; no definite D call. The CDR3 is 14 amino acids. In germline, CDR1 is SGHRS, CDR2 YFSETQ. V lost 0 bases to trimming and J lost 3 bases, with 9 bases between them. The CDR3 sequence is CASSLVGRDYGYTF. In DNA form, the CDR3 reads TGCGCCAGCAGCTTGGTGGGAAGGGACTATGGCTACACCTTC.

Only a few counts were recorded for this clonotype. The chain recombines TRBV7-2 with TRBJ1-6, with 11 bases matching TRBD1. Germline loops: CDR1 SGHTA, CDR2 FQGNSA. With 0 bases clipped from V and 5 bases from J, the junction kept 3 bases outside the gene matches. The CDR3 totals 17 residues. CDR3 sequence: CASSLAPGQGDNSPLHF. The DNA of the CDR3 is TGTGCCAGCAGCTTAGCGCCGGGACAGGGGGATAATTCACCCCTCCACTTT.

This clonotype was detected a few times. The chain combines TRBV7-2 with TRBJ2-5; the match to TRBD2 covers 10 bases. The V and J ends lost 0 bases and 1 base, in that order; junction bases with no gene match: 2. From germline, CDR1 is SGHTA and CDR2 FQGNSA. The CDR3 is made up of 16 amino acids. CDR3 in DNA: TGTGCCAGCAGCTTAGCGAGCGGGGGGGCCCAAGAGACCCAGTACTTC. It codes for CASSLASGGAQETQYF.

Ten or more counts support this clonotype. The V call is TRBV5-1, the J call TRBJ1-1; no clear D gene. V lost 0 bases to trimming and J lost 1 base, with 7 bases between them. This CDR3 has 14 amino acids. CDR1 and CDR2 (germline): SGHRS, YFSETQ. The CDR3 here is CASSLVGRNTEAFF. The DNA for the CDR3 is TGCGCCAGCAGCTTGGTAGGTAGGAACACTGAAGCTTTCTTT.

The chain uses TRBV7-2 and TRBJ2-3; tentatively, D is TRBD1 (5 bases). Trimming stripped 5 bases from V and 8 bases from J, with 17 bases between. The CDR3 contains 14 residues. Per germline, CDR1 SGHTA and CDR2 FQGNSA. CDR3 nucleotides: TGTGCCAGCAGCCACCCCCGACCCCAGGGTACGCAGTATTTT. Residues: CASSHPRPQGTQYF.

This clonotype has a handful of counts. The chain carries TRBV25-1 and TRBJ2-5, with D perhaps TRBD2 (5 bases). From germline, CDR1 is MGHDK and CDR2 SYGVNS. The CDR3 spans 15 residues. V was cut by 5 bases and J by 0 bases, with 13 bases left in between. CDR3 nucleotides: TGTGCCAGCAGTACTAGGGCCTTGTACCAAGAGACCCAGTACTTC. Translation gives CASSTRALYQETQYF.

The chain carries TRBV20-1 and TRBJ2-6; possibly TRBD1 or TRBD2 for D (5 bases each). Germline loops: CDR1 DFQATT, CDR2 SNEGSKA (reference sequence). The CDR3 covers 14 residues. The V end lost 4 bases, the J end lost 1 base, and 8 bases lay between the germline ends. CDR3: CSAIEGSGANVLTF. Written as DNA, the CDR3 is TGCAGTGCTATCGAGGGGTCTGGGGCCAACGTCCTGACTTTC.

Written as DNA, the CDR3 is TGTGCCAGCGGACAGTGGAACACTGAAGCTTTCTTT. Amino acid sequence: CASGQWNTEAFF. The chain uses TRBV7-9 and TRBJ1-1, with D perhaps TRBD1 (6 bases). Germline CDR1 is SEHNR and CDR2 is FQNEAQ (reference sequence). This CDR3 has 12 residues. The V end lost 8 bases, the J end lost 1 base, and 8 bases lay between the germline ends.

This clonotype was found a few times. The chain links TRBV20-1 to TRBJ2-7; D unresolved. From germline, CDR1 is DFQATT and CDR2 SNEGSKA (reference sequence). Trimming took 0 bases from V and 2 from J, leaving 11 bases between them. The CDR3 runs to 14 residues. The CDR3 protein is CSARDLASPYEQYF. As DNA, the CDR3 is TGCAGTGCTAGAGATCTGGCTTCCCCCTACGAGCAGTACTTC.

The chain links TRBV7-2 to TRBJ2-7; TRBD1 matches at 8 bases. Germline CDR1 reads SGHTA; CDR2 reads FQGNSA. The junction had 6 bases not matched to a gene; V was cut back by 3 bases and J by 2 bases. CDR3 size: 15 residues. The CDR3 here is CASSFGTGLPYEQYF. As DNA, the CDR3 is TGTGCCAGCAGCTTCGGGACAGGACTCCCCTACGAGCAGTACTTC.

The V gene is TRBV7-2, the J gene TRBJ2-3; no firm D call. The CDR3 has 14 residues. Germline V gene lookup returns CDR1 SGHTA and CDR2 FQGNSA. V shed 1 base and J shed 5 bases, with 10 bases lying between them. This chain's CDR3 is CASSLGTNLDTQYF. The CDR3 DNA is TGTGCCAGCAGCTTAGGAACAAACTTAGATACGCAGTATTTT.

This clonotype was detected ten times or more. The V and J genes are TRBV4-1 and TRBJ2-7; TRBD1 matches 7 bases. Germline CDR1 is MGHRA and CDR2 is YSYEKL. This CDR3 spans 14 amino acids. The V segment lost 0 bases and the J segment 11 bases; nucleotides outside the gene matches: 10. The CDR3 reads CASSQDRDSDKEYF. In DNA form, the CDR3 reads TGCGCCAGCAGCCAAGATCGGGACAGCGATAAGGAGTACTTC.

This clonotype was recorded once. This rearrangement joins TRBV11-2 to TRBJ1-6, with 7 bases matching TRBD1. Trimming cost V 2 bases and J 9 bases; bases outside gene matches: 7. Germline CDR1 reads SGHAT; CDR2 reads FQNNGV. CDR3 size: 15 residues. CDR3: CASSLNRDRLSPLHF. The CDR3 nucleotides are TGTGCCAGCAGCTTAAACCGGGACAGACTTTCACCCCTCCACTTT.

This clonotype was recorded a few times. The chain joins TRBV20-1 to TRBJ1-5, with a weak D call TRBD1 (5 bases). V lost 1 base and J 6 bases, leaving 10 bases between the germline ends. The CDR3 runs 13 residues. Germline lookup yields CDR1 DFQATT and CDR2 SNEGSKA (reference sequence). In nucleotides, the CDR3 is TGCAGTGCTAGAGTTACAGGCTCTCAGCCCCAGCATTTT. Its protein product is CSARVTGSQPQHF.

The sample holds a few counts of this clonotype. The chain combines TRBV5-1 with TRBJ2-6, with D unresolved. Between the trimmed V and J ends, which lost 4 bases and 1 base, there was a span of 6 bases. The CDR3 consists of 14 residues. CDR1 and CDR2 from the germline V gene are SGHRS and YFSETQ. The CDR3 is CASSTASGANVLTF. In DNA form, the CDR3 reads TGCGCCAGCAGCACCGCATCTGGGGCCAACGTCCTGACTTTC.

The chain combines TRBV9 with TRBJ1-2, with 9 bases aligning to TRBD1. V lost 1 base and J lost 6; bases outside the gene matches: 7. Per the germline V gene, CDR1 is SGDLS and CDR2 is YYNGEE. The CDR3 spans 15 residues. The CDR3 coding sequence is TGTGCCAGCAGCGTAAGGGGACAGGGATCGAATGGCTACACCTTC. It specifies CASSVRGQGSNGYTF.

The genes are TRBV6-5 and TRBJ2-3; 10 bases are a match to TRBD2. There are 16 residues in the CDR3. Looked up from germline, CDR1 is MNHEY and CDR2 is SVGAGI. Germline trimming cut 2 bases from V and 8 bases from J; bases unmatched to any gene: 10. CDR3 bases: TGTGCCAGCAGTTACGGCGGGGCTAGCGGGGGTGGTACGCAGTATTTT. It encodes CASSYGGASGGGTQYF.